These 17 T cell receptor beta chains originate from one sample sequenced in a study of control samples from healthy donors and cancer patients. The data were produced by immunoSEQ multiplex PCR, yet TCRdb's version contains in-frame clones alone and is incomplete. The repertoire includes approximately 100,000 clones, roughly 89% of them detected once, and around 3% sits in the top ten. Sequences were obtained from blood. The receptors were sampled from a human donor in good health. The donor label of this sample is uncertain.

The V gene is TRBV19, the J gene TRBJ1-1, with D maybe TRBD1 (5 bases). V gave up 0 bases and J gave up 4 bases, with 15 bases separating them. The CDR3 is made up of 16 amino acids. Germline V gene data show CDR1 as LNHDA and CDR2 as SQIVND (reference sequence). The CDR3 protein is CASSIEGPGSGTEAFF. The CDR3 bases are TGTGCCAGTAGTATAGAGGGTCCAGGGTCGGGCACTGAAGCTTTCTTT.

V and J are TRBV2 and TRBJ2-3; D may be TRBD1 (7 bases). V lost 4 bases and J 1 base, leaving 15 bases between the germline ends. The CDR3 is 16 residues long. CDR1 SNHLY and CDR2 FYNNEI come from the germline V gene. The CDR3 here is CASSATGGGGTDTQYF. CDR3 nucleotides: TGTGCCAGCAGTGCTACCGGAGGGGGCGGCACAGATACGCAGTATTTT. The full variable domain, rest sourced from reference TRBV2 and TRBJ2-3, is EPEVTQTPSHQVTQMGQEVILRCVPISNHLYFYWYRQILGQKVEFLVSFYNNEISEKSEIFDDQFSVERPDGSNFTLKIRSTKLEDSAMYFCASSATGGGGTDTQYFGPGTRLTVL.

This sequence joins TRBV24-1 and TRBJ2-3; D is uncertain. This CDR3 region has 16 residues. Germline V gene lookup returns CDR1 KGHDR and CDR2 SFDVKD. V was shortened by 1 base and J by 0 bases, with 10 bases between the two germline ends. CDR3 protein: CATSDFSYPSTDTQYF. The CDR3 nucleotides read TGTGCCACCAGTGATTTTTCATACCCTAGCACAGATACGCAGTATTTT.

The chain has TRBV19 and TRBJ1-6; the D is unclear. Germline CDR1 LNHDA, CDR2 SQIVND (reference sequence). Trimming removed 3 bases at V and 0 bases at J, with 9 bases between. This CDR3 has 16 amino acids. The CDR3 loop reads CASSIAASSYNSPLHF. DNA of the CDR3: TGTGCCAGTAGTATCGCCGCGAGCTCCTATAATTCACCCCTCCACTTT.

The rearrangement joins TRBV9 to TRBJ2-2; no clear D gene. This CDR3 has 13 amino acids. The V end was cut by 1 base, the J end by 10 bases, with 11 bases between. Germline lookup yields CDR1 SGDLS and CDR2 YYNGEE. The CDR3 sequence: CASSVSGPLELFF. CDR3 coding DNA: TGTGCCAGCAGCGTATCTGGACCGCTGGAGCTGTTTTTT.

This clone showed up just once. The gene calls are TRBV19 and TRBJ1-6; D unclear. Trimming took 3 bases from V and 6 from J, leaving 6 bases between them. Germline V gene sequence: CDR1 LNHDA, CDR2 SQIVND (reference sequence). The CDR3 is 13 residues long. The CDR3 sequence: CASSIQPNSPLHF. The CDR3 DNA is TGTGCCAGTAGTATTCAGCCTAATTCACCCCTCCACTTT. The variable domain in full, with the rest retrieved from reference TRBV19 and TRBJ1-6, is DGGITQSPKYLFRKEGQNVTLSCEQNLNHDAMYWYRQDPGQGLRLIYYSQIVNDFQKGDIAEGYSVSREKKESFPLTVTSAQKNPTAFYLCASSIQPNSPLHFGNGTRLTVT.

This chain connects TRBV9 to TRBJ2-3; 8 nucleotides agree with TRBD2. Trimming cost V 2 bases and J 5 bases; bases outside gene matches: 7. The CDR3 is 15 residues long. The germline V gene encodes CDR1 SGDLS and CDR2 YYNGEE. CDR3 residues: CASSVSAGVGDTQYF. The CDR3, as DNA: TGTGCCAGCAGCGTTTCAGCGGGGGTAGGAGATACGCAGTATTTT.

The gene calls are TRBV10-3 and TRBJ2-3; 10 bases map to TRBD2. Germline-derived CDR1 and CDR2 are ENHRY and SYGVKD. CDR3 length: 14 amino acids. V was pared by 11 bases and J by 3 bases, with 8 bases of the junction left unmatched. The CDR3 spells CASRAGGLTDTQYF. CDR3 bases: TGTGCCTCCCGAGCGGGGGGGTTAACAGATACGCAGTATTTT.

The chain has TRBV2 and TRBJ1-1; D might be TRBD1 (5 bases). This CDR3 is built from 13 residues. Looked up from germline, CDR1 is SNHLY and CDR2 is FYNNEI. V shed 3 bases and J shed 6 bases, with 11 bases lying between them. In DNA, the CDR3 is TGTGCCAGCAGTGATAAGACAGTTCCTGAAGCTTTCTTT. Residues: CASSDKTVPEAFF. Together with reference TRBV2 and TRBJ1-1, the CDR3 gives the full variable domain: EPEVTQTPSHQVTQMGQEVILRCVPISNHLYFYWYRQILGQKVEFLVSFYNNEISEKSEIFDDQFSVERPDGSNFTLKIRSTKLEDSAMYFCASSDKTVPEAFFGQGTRLTVV.

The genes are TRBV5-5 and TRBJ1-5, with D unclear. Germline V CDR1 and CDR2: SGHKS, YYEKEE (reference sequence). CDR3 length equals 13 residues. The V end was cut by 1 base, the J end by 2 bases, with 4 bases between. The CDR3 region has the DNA TGTGCCAGCAGCTTGATGGGCAATCAGCCCCAGCATTTT. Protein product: CASSLMGNQPQHF. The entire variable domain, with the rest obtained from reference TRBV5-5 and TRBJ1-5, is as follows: DAGVTQSPTHLIKTRGQQVTLRCSPISGHKSVSWYQQVLGQGPQFIFQYYEKEERGRGNFPDRFSARQFPNYSSELNVNALLLGDSALYLCASSLMGNQPQHFGDGTRLSIL.

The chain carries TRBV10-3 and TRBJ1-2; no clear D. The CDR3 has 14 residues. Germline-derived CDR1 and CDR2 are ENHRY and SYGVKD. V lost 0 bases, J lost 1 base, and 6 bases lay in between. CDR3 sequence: CAISESPVNYGYTF. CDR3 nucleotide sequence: TGTGCCATCAGTGAGTCACCCGTTAACTATGGCTACACCTTC.

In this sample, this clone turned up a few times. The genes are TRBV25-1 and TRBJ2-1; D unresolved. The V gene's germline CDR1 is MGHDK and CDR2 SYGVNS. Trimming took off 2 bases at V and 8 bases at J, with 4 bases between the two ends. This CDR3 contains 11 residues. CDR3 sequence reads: CASSEGDEQFF. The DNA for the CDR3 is TGTGCCAGCAGTGAAGGAGATGAGCAGTTCTTC.

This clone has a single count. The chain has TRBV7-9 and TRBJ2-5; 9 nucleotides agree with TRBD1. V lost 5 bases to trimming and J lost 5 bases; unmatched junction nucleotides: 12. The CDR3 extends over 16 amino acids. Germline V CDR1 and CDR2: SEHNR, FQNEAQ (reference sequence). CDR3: CASSLTGQGSGETQYF. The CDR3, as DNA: TGTGCCAGCAGCCTTACGGGACAGGGAAGTGGGGAGACCCAGTACTTC.

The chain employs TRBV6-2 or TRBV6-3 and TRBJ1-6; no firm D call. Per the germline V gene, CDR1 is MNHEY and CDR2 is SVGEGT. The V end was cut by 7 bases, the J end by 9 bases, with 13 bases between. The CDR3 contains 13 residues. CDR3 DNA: TGTGCCAGCAACCCCCGGGGAGGTTCACCCCTCCACTTT. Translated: CASNPRGGSPLHF.

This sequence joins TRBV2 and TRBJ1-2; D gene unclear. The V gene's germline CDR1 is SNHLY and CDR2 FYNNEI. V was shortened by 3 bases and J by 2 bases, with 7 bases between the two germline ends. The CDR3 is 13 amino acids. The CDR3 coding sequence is TGTGCCAGCAGTGAGCAGGCCAACTATGGCTACACCTTC. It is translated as CASSEQANYGYTF.

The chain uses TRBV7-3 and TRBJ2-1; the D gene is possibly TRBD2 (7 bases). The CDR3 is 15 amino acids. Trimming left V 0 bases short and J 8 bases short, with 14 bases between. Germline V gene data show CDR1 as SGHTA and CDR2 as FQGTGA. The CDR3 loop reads CASSLTGGAFDEQFF. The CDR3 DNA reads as TGTGCCAGCAGCTTAACTGGGGGGGCCTTCGATGAGCAGTTCTTC.

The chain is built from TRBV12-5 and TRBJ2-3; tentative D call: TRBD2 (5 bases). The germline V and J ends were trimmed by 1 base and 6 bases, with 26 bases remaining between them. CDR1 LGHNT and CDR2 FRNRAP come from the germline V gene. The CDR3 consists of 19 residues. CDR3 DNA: TGTGCTAGTGGTTTGGCCCCGAGCCAAGGCCCCCGGGAACCGGATACGCAGTATTTT. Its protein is CASGLAPSQGPREPDTQYF.